This TCR beta chain came from a study of spatial heterogeneity in lung cancer. The CDR3 covers 16 residues. V was cut by 4 bases and J by 0 bases, with 13 bases left in between. One entry per CDR3 protein, called by TCRdb with MiXCR from the 5' RACE reads. This table has approximately 40,000 distinct CDR3 sequences, 12% to 15% appearing once. Specified time point: sample taken at primary tumor resection. The input material, whole RNA from tumor, nontumor lung or frozen PBMC, was sequenced unsorted. This clonotype was observed at least ten times. The specimen was PBMCs, collected at surgery. The receptor was isolated from a male donor with early-stage non-small cell lung cancer. The rearrangement links TRBV12-3 or TRBV12-4 to TRBJ2-4; no reliable D call. Here the CDR3 reads CASSSRAGLAKNIQYF. The CDR3, as DNA: TGTGCCAGCAGTTCTAGGGCTGGATTAGCCAAAAACATTCAGTACTTC.